This entry concerns a single T cell receptor (beta chain). From germline, CDR1 is SGDLS and CDR2 YYNGEE. CDR3 length equals 15 residues. Trimming at V came to 2 bases and at J to 4 bases, leaving 3 bases not matched to a gene. This sample is part of a study of shared T cell receptors in the human thymus. Profiled with immunoSEQ multiplex PCR; TCRdb holds only in-frame clones, not every one. The sample lists hundreds of thousands of clones, roughly 94% occurring once. The receptor was derived from a human donor. The chain couples TRBV9 to TRBJ2-3; 11 nucleotides line up with TRBD2. The sample was thymocytes. CDR3 protein: CASSVLAGGPDTQYF. Here the CDR3 DNA reads TGTGCCAGCAGCGTTTTAGCGGGAGGGCCAGATACGCAGTATTTT.